This T cell receptor (beta chain) was retrieved from a study of shared clonotypes between healthy human individuals. Broader study findings: The genetic and exposure-history diversity represented was limited by few donors. Blood was the sole source, and tissue repertoires probably differ.

About this clone itself: As yet, its antigen is unknown.

The CDR3 has 12 amino acids. CDR1 and CDR2 from the germline V gene are SGHVS and FNYEAQ. Trimming left V 0 bases short and J 5 bases short, with 5 bases between. Genomic DNA (from each subset) was split evenly across several immunoSEQ plates. Using immunoSEQ multiplex PCR, the repertoire was profiled, and TCRdb retains in-frame clones only, with some absent. This table has about 710,000 clones, around three quarters appearing once. The V gene is TRBV7-6, the J gene TRBJ2-7, with D tentatively TRBD1 or TRBD2 (5 bases each). The source of this sequence is a woman in her 30s in good health. The sample was memory CD4+ T cells sorted from blood. Subset: CD45RA-negative fraction. In nucleotides, the CDR3 is TGTGCCAGCAGCTTAGCGGGGGACGAGCAGTACTTC. Amino acid sequence: CASSLAGDEQYF.